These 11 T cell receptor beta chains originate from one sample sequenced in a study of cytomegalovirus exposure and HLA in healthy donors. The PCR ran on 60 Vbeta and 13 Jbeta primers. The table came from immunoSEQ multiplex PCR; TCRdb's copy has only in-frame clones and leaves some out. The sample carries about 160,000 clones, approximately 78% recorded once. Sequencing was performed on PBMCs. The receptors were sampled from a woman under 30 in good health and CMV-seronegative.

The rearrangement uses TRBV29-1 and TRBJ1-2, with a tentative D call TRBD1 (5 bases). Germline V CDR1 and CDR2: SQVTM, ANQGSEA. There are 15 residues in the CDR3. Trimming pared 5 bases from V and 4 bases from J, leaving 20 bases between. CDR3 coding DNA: TGCAGCGTTACCCCCAACGGGGGGGAGAGCTATGGCTACACCTTC. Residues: CSVTPNGGESYGYTF.

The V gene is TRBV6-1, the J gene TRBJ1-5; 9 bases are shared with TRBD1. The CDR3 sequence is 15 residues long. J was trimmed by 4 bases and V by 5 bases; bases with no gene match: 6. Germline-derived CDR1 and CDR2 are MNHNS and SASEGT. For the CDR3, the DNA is TGTGCCAGCAGTTTCGGACAGGGGAGAAATCAGCCCCAGCATTTT. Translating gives CASSFGQGRNQPQHF.

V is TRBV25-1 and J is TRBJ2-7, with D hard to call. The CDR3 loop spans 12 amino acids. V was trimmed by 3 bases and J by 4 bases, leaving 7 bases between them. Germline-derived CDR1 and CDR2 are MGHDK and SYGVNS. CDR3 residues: CASSESPYEQYF. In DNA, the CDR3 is TGTGCCAGCAGTGAGAGTCCGTACGAGCAGTACTTC.

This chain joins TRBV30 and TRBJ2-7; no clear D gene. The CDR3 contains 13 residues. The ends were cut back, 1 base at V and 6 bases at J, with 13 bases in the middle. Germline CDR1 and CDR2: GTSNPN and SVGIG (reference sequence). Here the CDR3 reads CAWSGQRRGEQYF. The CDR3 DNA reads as TGTGCCTGGAGTGGCCAACGGCGAGGCGAGCAGTACTTC.

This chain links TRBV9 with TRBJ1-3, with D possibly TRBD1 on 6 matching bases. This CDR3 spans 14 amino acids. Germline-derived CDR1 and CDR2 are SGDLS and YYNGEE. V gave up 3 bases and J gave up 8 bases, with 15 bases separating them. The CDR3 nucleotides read TGTGCCAGCAGCGCGGGGGGGGCAGTGGACACCATATATTTT. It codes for CASSAGGAVDTIYF.

CDR3 in amino acids: CASSDAGMSTGELFF. The CDR3 DNA reads TGTGCCAGCAGTGATGCAGGGATGAGCACCGGGGAGCTGTTTTTT. V gene TRBV6-4 combines with J gene TRBJ2-2; tentatively, D is TRBD1 (5 bases). Trimming removed 3 bases at V and 4 bases at J, with 12 bases between. Per the germline V gene, CDR1 is MRHNA and CDR2 is SNTAGT. The CDR3 runs to 15 residues.

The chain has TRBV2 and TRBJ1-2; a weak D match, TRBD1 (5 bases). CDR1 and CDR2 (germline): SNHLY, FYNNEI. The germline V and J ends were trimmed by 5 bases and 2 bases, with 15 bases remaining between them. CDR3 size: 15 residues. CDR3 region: CASSPGTKLNYGYTF. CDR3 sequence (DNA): TGTGCCAGCAGTCCCGGGACTAAACTCAACTATGGCTACACCTTC.

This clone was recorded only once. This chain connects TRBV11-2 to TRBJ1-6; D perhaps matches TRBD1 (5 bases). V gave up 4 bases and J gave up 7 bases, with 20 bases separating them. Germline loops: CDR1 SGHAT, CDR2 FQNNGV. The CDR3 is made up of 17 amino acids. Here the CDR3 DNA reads TGTGCCAGCAGCTCGGGCCGGGGGACCGTCGAGAATTCACCCCTCCACTTT. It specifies CASSSGRGTVENSPLHF.

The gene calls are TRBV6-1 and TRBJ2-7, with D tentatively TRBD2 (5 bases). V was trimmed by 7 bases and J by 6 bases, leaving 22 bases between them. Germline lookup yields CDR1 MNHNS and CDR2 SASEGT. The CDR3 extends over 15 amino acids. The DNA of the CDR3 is TGTGCCAGCACGGGAAGTCTCTATGTGAGTCTCGAGCAGTACTTC. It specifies CASTGSLYVSLEQYF.

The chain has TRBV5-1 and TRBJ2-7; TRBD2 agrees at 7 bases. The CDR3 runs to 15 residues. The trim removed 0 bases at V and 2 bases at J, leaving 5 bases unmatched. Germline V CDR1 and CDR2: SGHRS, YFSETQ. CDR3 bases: TGCGCCAGCAGCTTGGTGCCTAGCGGTCCCTACGAGCAGTACTTC. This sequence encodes CASSLVPSGPYEQYF.

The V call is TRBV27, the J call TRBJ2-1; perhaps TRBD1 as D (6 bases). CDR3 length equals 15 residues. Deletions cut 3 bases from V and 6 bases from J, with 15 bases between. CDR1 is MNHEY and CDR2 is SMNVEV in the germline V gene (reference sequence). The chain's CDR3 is CASSFQGLGANEQFF. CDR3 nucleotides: TGTGCCAGCAGTTTCCAGGGCTTGGGGGCCAATGAGCAGTTCTTC.